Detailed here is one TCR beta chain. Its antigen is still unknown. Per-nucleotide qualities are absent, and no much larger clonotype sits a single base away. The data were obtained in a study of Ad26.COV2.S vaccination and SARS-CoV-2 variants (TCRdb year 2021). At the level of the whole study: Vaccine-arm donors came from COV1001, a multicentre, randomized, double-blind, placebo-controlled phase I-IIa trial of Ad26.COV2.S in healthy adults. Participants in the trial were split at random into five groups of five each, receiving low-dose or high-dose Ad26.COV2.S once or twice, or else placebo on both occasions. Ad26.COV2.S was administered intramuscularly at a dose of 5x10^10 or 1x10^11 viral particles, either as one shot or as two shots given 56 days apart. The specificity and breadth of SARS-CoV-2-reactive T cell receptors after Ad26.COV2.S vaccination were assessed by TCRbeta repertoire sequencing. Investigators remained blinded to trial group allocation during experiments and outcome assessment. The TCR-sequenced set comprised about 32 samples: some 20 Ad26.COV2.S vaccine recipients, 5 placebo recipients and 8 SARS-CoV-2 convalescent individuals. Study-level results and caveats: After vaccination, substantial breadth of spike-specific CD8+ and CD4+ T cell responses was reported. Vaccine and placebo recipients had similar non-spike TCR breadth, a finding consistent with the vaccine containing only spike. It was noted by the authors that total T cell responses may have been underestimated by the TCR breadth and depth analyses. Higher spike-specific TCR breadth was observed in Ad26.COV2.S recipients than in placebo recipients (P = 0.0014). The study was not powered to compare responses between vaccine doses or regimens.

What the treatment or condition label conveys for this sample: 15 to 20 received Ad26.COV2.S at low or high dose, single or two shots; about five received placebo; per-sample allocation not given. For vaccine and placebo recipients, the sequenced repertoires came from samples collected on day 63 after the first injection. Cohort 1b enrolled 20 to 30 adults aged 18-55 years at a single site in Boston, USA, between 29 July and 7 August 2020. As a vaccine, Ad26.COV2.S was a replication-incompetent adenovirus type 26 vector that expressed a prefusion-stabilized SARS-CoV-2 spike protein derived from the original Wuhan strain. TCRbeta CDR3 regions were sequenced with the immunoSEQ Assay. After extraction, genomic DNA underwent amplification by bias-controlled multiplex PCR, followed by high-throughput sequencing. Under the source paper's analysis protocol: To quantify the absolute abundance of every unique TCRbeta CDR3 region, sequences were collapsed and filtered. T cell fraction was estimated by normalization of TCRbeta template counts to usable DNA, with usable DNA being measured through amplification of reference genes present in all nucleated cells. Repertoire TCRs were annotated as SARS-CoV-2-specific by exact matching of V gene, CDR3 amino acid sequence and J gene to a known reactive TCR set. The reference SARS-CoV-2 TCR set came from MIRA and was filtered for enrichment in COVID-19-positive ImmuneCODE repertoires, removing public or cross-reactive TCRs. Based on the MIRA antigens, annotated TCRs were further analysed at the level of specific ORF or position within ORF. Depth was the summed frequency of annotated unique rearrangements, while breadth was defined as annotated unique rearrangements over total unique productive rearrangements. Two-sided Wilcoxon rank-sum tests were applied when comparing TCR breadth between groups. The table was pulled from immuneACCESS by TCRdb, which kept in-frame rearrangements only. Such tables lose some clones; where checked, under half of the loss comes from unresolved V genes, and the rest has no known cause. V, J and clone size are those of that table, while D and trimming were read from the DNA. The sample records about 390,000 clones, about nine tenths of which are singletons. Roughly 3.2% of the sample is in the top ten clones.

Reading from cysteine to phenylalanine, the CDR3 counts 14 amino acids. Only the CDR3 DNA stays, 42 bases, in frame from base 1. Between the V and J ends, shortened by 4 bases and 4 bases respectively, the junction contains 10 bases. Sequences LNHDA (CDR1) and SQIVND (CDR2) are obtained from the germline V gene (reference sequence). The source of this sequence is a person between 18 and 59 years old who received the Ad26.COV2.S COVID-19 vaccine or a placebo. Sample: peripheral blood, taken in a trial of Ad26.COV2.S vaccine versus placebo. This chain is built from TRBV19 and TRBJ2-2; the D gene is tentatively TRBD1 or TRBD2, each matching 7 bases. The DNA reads TGTGCCAGTAGTACAGGGGGGGGCACCGGGGAGCTGTTTTTT. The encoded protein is CASSTGGGTGELFF.